These 14 T cell receptor beta chains share one sample of origin, sequenced in a study of T cell changes during pregnancy in multiple sclerosis. Here immunoSEQ multiplex PCR was the method, and the copy in TCRdb shows in-frame clones only, minus some. This sample yields about 40,000 clones, of which about 88% are seen a single time; around 0.5% belongs to the top ten. Sequenced material: CD4+ T cells from peripheral blood mononuclear cells, taken in the first trimester of pregnancy. The receptors originated from a female donor with multiple sclerosis, enrolled in a pregnancy study.

The V call is TRBV7-2, the J call TRBJ2-5; 8 nucleotides align to TRBD2. The CDR3 spans 16 residues. The germline V gene has CDR1 SGHTA and CDR2 FQGNSA. The junction had 5 bases not matched to a gene; V was cut back by 1 base and J by 1 base. This chain's CDR3 is CASSLVASGGQETQYF. The CDR3, as DNA: TGTGCCAGCAGCTTAGTCGCCAGCGGGGGCCAAGAGACCCAGTACTTC.

The rearrangement links TRBV5-6 to TRBJ2-7, with 13 nucleotides matching TRBD2. The CDR3 is 15 amino acids. Trimming took 3 bases from V and 1 from J; bases not matched to a gene: 1. Germline CDR1 is SGHDT and CDR2 is YYEEEE. The CDR3 DNA is TGTGCCAGCAGCTCACTAGCGGGAGGGTCCTACGAGCAGTACTTC. This codes for CASSSLAGGSYEQYF.

The CDR3 here is CASSAGGLREKLFF. DNA for the CDR3: TGTGCCAGCTCAGCAGGGGGCTTAAGAGAAAAACTGTTTTTT. This sequence joins TRBV18 and TRBJ1-4, with 8 bases aligning to TRBD1. Germline trimming cut 5 bases from V and 8 bases from J; bases unmatched to any gene: 7. Germline lookup yields CDR1 KGHSH and CDR2 LQKENI. This CDR3 has 14 residues.

The chain combines TRBV30 with TRBJ1-1; a weak D match, TRBD1 (6 bases). Germline CDR1 and CDR2: GTSNPN and SVGIG (reference sequence). The CDR3 length is 12 residues. Trimming removed 4 bases from V and 4 bases from J, with 10 bases in between. The CDR3 DNA follows: TGTGCCTGGAACAGGGTGGTCACTGAAGCTTTCTTT. Amino acid sequence: CAWNRVVTEAFF.

The chain couples TRBV30 to TRBJ2-2; 10 nucleotides match TRBD1. The CDR3 totals 17 residues. V dropped 0 bases and J dropped 0; count of bases not matched to a gene: 4. Germline V gene sequence: CDR1 GTSNPN, CDR2 SVGIG (reference sequence). As DNA, the CDR3 is TGTGCCTGGAGTGTACTTGGACAGGGGGCGAACACCGGGGAGCTGTTTTTT. Translated: CAWSVLGQGANTGELFF.

V and J are TRBV19 and TRBJ1-1; D might be TRBD1 (5 bases). The CDR3 has 16 residues. The V gene lost 2 bases and the J gene lost 4 bases, with 17 bases spanning the gap. CDR1 LNHDA and CDR2 SQIVND come from the germline V gene (reference sequence). CDR3 loop: CASSITPLARVTEAFF. DNA of the CDR3: TGTGCCAGTAGTATAACCCCCCTGGCCAGGGTCACTGAAGCTTTCTTT.

The rearrangement links TRBV11-3 to TRBJ2-1; tentative D call: TRBD2 (5 bases). This CDR3 region has 13 residues. The V end lost 5 bases, the J end lost 6 bases, and 11 bases lay between the germline ends. Germline V gene sequence: CDR1 SGHNT, CDR2 YENEEA. The CDR3 DNA reads TGTGCCAGCAGCCTAGCTTTCCGCAATGAGCAGTTCTTC. This gives the protein CASSLAFRNEQFF. Full variable domain (outside the CDR3, taken from reference TRBV11-3 and TRBJ2-1): EAGVVQSPRYKIIEKKQPVAFWCNPISGHNTLYWYLQNLGQGPELLIRYENEEAVDDSQLPKDRFSAERLKGVDSTLKIQPAELGDSAVYLCASSLAFRNEQFFGPGTRLTVL.

The CDR3 sequence is CASSPIAGDTGELFF. Here the CDR3 DNA reads TGTGCCAGCAGCCCAATAGCGGGAGACACCGGGGAGCTGTTTTTT. This sequence joins TRBV7-2 and TRBJ2-2; TRBD2 matches at 9 bases. Germline CDR1 SGHTA, CDR2 FQGNSA. J was trimmed by 3 bases and V by 5 bases; bases with no gene match: 4. The CDR3 consists of 15 residues.

The V call is TRBV4-2, the J call TRBJ1-3; possibly TRBD1 for D (6 bases). The CDR3 covers 17 residues. Germline V gives CDR1 LGHNA, CDR2 YNFKEQ. V was pared by 0 bases and J by 3 bases, with 15 bases between. Written as DNA, the CDR3 is TGTGCCAGCAGCCAAGAGATACAGGGTCGGTTTGGAAACACCATATATTTT. This encodes CASSQEIQGRFGNTIYF.

The chain employs TRBV30 and TRBJ2-5; 8 bases agree with TRBD1. The V gene end was trimmed by 0 bases and the J gene end by 2 bases; junction bases not matched to a gene: 5. The length of the CDR3 is 15 residues. Germline V lookup: CDR1 GTSNPN, CDR2 SVGIG (reference sequence). The CDR3 spells CAWSVGTGRQETQYF. The CDR3 DNA is TGTGCCTGGAGTGTCGGGACAGGCCGGCAAGAGACCCAGTACTTC.

Only one count was recorded for this clone. The chain employs TRBV29-1 and TRBJ2-7, with D possibly TRBD1 on 8 matching bases. The V end was cut by 3 bases, the J end by 5 bases, with 20 bases between. CDR1 is SQVTM and CDR2 is ANQGSEA in the germline V gene. This CDR3 has 15 amino acids. This CDR3 is CSVDNFGQGGDEQYF. CDR3 DNA: TGCAGCGTTGATAATTTCGGACAGGGAGGGGACGAGCAGTACTTC.

By share, this clone ranks as medium-sized (0.01 to 0.1%). The rearrangement links TRBV6-5 to TRBJ1-2; tentatively, D is TRBD1 (5 bases). V lost 6 bases and J lost 3, with 11 bases in between. Germline V gene sequence: CDR1 MNHEY, CDR2 SVGAGI. This CDR3 has 13 residues. The CDR3, as DNA: TGTGCCAGCAGACGACCGACAGACTATGGCTACACCTTC. Its translation is CASRRPTDYGYTF.

CDR3 amino acids: CASSPSRARKLRGTGELFF. The CDR3 DNA sequence: TGCGCCAGCAGTCCAAGTCGAGCGCGGAAGCTCCGCGGGACCGGGGAGCTGTTTTTT. The chain couples TRBV4-1 to TRBJ2-2, with a weak D call TRBD2 (5 bases). V dropped 6 bases and J dropped 5 bases, with 28 bases sitting between them. The CDR3 is made up of 19 amino acids. Germline V gives CDR1 MGHRA, CDR2 YSYEKL.

The V and J genes are TRBV29-1 and TRBJ2-3, with no clear D. The CDR3 has 13 amino acids. Germline CDR1 is SQVTM and CDR2 is ANQGSEA. Trimming took 6 bases from V and 0 from J, leaving 10 bases between them. CDR3 protein: CSVTSASTDTQYF. The CDR3 DNA sequence: TGCAGCGTGACCTCAGCGAGCACAGATACGCAGTATTTT.